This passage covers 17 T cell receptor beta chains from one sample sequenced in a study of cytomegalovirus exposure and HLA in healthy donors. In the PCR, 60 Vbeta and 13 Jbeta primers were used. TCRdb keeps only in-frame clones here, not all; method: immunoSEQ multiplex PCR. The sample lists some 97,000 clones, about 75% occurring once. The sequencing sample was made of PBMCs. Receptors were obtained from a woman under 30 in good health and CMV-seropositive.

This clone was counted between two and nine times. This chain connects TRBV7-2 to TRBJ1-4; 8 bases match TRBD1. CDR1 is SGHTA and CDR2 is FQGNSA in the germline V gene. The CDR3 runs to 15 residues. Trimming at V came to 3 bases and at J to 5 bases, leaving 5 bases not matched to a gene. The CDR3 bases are TGTGCCAGCAGCTTCTCAGGGGGCGCGAATGAAAAACTGTTTTTT. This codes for CASSFSGGANEKLFF.

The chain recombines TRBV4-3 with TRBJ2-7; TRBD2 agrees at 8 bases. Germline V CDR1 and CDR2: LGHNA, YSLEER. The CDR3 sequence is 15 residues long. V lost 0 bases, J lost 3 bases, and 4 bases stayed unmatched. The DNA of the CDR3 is TGCGCCAGCAGCCAAGAAATCGGGACTAGCTACGAGCAGTACTTC. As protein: CASSQEIGTSYEQYF.

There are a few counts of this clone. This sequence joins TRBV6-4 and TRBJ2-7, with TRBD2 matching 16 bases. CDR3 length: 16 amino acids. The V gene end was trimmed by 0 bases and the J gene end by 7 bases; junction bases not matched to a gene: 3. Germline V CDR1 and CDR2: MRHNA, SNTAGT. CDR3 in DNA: TGTGCCAGCAGTGACTCGGGACTAGCGGGAGGGGGAGAGCAGTACTTC. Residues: CASSDSGLAGGGEQYF.

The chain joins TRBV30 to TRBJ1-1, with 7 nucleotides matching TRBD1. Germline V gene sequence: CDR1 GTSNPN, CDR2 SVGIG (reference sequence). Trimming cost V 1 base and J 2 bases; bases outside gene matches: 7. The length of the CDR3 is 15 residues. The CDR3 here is CAWSDPGQDNTEAFF. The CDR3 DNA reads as TGTGCCTGGAGTGACCCCGGACAGGACAACACTGAAGCTTTCTTT.

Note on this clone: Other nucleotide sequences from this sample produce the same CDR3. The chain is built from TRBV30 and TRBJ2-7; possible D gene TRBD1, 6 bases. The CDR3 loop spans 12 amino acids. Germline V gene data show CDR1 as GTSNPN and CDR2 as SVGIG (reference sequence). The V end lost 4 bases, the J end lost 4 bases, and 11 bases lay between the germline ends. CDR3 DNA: TGTGCCTGGAAACAGGGAAGTTACGAGCAGTACTTC. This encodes CAWKQGSYEQYF.

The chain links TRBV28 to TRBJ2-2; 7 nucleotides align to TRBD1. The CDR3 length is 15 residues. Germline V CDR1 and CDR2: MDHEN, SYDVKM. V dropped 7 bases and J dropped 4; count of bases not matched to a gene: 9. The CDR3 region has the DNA TGTGCCAGCATTCCTTTGGGACAGATCACCGGGGAGCTGTTTTTT. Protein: CASIPLGQITGELFF.

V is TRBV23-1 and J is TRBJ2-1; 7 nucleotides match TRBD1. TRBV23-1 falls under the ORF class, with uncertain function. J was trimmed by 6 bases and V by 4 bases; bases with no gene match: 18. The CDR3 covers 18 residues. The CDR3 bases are TGCGCCAGCAGTCCCCAAAGCCCCCGGGACAGAGGATTCAATGAGCAGTTCTTC. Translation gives CASSPQSPRDRGFNEQFF.

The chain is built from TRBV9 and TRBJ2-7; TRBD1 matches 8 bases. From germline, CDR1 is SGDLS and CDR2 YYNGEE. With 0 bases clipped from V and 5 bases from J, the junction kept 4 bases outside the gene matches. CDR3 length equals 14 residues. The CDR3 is CASSVGTGSDEQYF. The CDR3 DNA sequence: TGTGCCAGCAGCGTAGGGACAGGGAGCGACGAGCAGTACTTC.

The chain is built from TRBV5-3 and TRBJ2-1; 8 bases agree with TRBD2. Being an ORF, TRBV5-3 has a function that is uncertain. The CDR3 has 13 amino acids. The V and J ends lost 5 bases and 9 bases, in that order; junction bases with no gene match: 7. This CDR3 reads CARRLAEACEQFF. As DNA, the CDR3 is TGTGCCAGAAGACTAGCGGAGGCTTGTGAGCAGTTCTTC.

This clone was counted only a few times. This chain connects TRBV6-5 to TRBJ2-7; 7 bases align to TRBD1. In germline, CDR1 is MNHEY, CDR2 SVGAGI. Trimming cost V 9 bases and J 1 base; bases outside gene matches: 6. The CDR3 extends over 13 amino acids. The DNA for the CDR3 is TGTGCCAGTTGGGGGACAGAATCCTACGAGCAGTACTTC. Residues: CASWGTESYEQYF.

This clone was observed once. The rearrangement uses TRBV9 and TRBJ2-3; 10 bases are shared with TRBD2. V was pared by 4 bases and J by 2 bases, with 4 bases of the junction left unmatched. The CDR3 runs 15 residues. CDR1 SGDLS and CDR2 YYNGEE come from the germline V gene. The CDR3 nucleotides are TGTGCCAGCAGCCTTGGACTAGCGGACACAGATACGCAGTATTTT. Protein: CASSLGLADTDTQYF.

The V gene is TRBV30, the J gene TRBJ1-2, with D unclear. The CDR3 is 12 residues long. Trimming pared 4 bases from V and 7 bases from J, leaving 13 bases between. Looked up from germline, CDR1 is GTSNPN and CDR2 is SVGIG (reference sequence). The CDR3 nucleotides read TGTGCCTGGACTCGAGGGTTGGGTGGCTACACCTTC. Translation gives CAWTRGLGGYTF.

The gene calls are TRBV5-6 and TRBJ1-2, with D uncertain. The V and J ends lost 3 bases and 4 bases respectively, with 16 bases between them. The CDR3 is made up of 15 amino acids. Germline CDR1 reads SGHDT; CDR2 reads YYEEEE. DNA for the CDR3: TGTGCCAGCAGCTCAACCAGGAAGATCCTCTATGGCTACACCTTC. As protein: CASSSTRKILYGYTF.

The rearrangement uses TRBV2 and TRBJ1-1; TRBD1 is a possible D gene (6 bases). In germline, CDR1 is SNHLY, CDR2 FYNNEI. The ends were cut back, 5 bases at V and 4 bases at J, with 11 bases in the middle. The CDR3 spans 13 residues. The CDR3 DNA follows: TGTGCCAGCAGTCAGGGGTTGGGCACTGAAGCTTTCTTT. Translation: CASSQGLGTEAFF.

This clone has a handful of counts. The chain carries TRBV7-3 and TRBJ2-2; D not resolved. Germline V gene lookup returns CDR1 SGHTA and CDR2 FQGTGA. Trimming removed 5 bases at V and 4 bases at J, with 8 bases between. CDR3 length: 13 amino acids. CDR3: CASSPLFTGELFF. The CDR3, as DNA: TGTGCCAGCAGCCCTTTATTCACCGGGGAGCTGTTTTTT.

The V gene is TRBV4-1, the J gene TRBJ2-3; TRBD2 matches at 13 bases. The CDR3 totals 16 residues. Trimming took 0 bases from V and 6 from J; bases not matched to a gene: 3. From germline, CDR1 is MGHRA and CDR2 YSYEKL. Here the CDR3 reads CASSQDGTSGMDTQYF. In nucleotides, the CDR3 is TGCGCCAGCAGCCAAGACGGGACTAGCGGGATGGATACGCAGTATTTT.

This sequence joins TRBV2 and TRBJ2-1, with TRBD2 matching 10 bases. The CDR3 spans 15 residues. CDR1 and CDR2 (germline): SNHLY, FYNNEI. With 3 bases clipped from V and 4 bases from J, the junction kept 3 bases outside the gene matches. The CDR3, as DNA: TGTGCCAGCAGTGATCTTAGCGGGGGGTACAATGAGCAGTTCTTC. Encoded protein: CASSDLSGGYNEQFF. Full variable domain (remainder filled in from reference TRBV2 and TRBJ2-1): EPEVTQTPSHQVTQMGQEVILRCVPISNHLYFYWYRQILGQKVEFLVSFYNNEISEKSEIFDDQFSVERPDGSNFTLKIRSTKLEDSAMYFCASSDLSGGYNEQFFGPGTRLTVL.